The 29 T cell receptor beta chains in this list originate from one sample, sequenced in a study of blood T cell repertoires in COVID-19. The method was immunoSEQ multiplex PCR; TCRdb's version includes in-frame clones alone and lacks a portion of them. The sample has about 100,000 clones; over 65% are singletons. The sample consisted of peripheral blood. The receptors shown here come from a human donor in a cohort sampled during active COVID-19.

The chain links TRBV5-1 to TRBJ2-3, with unresolved D. Germline V CDR1 and CDR2: SGHRS, YFSETQ. CDR3 length: 13 residues. Trimming stripped 0 bases from V and 2 bases from J, with 4 bases between. The CDR3 sequence is CASSLAFTDTQYF. CDR3 bases: TGCGCCAGCAGCTTGGCGTTCACAGATACGCAGTATTTT.

The chain uses TRBV6-5 and TRBJ2-7; 7 bases line up with TRBD2. Germline values: CDR1 MNHEY, CDR2 SVGAGI. Trimming took 6 bases from V and 2 from J; bases not matched to a gene: 1. The CDR3 has 12 amino acids. CDR3 region: CASSAGAYEQYF. As DNA, the CDR3 is TGTGCCAGCAGCGCGGGGGCCTACGAGCAGTACTTC.

This clone was counted a few times. This chain joins TRBV6-5 and TRBJ1-1; TRBD1 might be the D (5 bases). Trimming shortened V by 2 bases and J by 4 bases, and 14 bases separated the two germline ends. CDR1 is MNHEY and CDR2 is SVGAGI in the germline V gene. The CDR3 totals 15 residues. CDR3 protein: CASSYQGSGFTEAFF. The CDR3 coding sequence is TGTGCCAGCAGTTACCAGGGCAGCGGGTTCACTGAAGCTTTCTTT.

This chain joins TRBV5-1 and TRBJ2-7, with TRBD2 as a possible D gene (6 bases). The V end lost 4 bases, the J end lost 2 bases, and 10 bases lay between the germline ends. The length of the CDR3 is 13 residues. CDR1 and CDR2 from the germline V gene are SGHRS and YFSETQ. In DNA form, the CDR3 reads TGCGCCAGCAGCCAGGGACTTACCTACGAGCAGTACTTC. This sequence encodes CASSQGLTYEQYF.

The rearrangement links TRBV10-3 to TRBJ2-7; 11 nucleotides align to TRBD2. Germline assignment: CDR1 ENHRY and CDR2 SYGVKD. CDR3 length: 14 residues. V lost 10 bases and J lost 0; bases outside the gene matches: 5. Here the CDR3 reads CASGLAGFSYEQYF. The CDR3 DNA follows: TGTGCCAGCGGACTAGCGGGTTTCTCCTACGAGCAGTACTTC.

V is TRBV5-8 and J is TRBJ1-3; no clear D gene. The germline CDR1 and CDR2 sequences are SGHTS and YDEGEE. This CDR3 is built from 14 residues. Trimming shortened V by 2 bases and J by 4 bases, and 10 bases separated the two germline ends. The CDR3 reads CASSFNQAGNTIYF. The CDR3, as DNA: TGTGCCAGCAGCTTCAACCAGGCGGGAAACACCATATATTTT.

The gene calls are TRBV6-5 and TRBJ2-1, with D possibly being TRBD1 (6 bases). The V gene's germline CDR1 is MNHEY and CDR2 SVGAGI. V was trimmed by 5 bases and J by 7 bases, leaving 15 bases between them. CDR3 length: 14 amino acids. In DNA form, the CDR3 reads TGTGCCAGCAGTCCCGGTTGGGGGCGGAATGAGCAGTTCTTC. Residues: CASSPGWGRNEQFF.

The DNA for the CDR3 is TGTGCCATCAGTGAGTCGGGAGGAGCCTACAATGAGCAGTTCTTC. Translated, it gives CAISESGGAYNEQFF. The rearrangement uses TRBV10-3 and TRBJ2-1, with D possibly being TRBD2 (6 bases). The CDR3 is 15 amino acids. Germline assignment: CDR1 ENHRY and CDR2 SYGVKD. Trimming pared 0 bases from V and 2 bases from J, leaving 8 bases between.

This chain connects TRBV7-2 to TRBJ2-7; TRBD2 matches 12 bases. CDR3 length equals 16 residues. V lost 5 bases and J lost 2; bases outside the gene matches: 7. Germline V gives CDR1 SGHTA, CDR2 FQGNSA. CDR3 loop: CASSVQLAGGPYEQYF. As DNA, the CDR3 is TGTGCCAGCAGCGTACAACTAGCGGGAGGCCCCTACGAGCAGTACTTC. The full variable domain, rest sourced from reference TRBV7-2 and TRBJ2-7, is GAGVSQSPSNKVTEKGKDVELRCDPISGHTALYWYRQSLGQGLEFLIYFQGNSAPDKSGLPSDRFSAERTGGSVSTLTIQRTQQEDSAVYLCASSVQLAGGPYEQYFGPGTRLTVT.

This chain uses TRBV4-1 with TRBJ2-6; a weak D match, TRBD1 (6 bases). CDR3 length equals 20 residues. Looked up from germline, CDR1 is MGHRA and CDR2 is YSYEKL. The ends were cut back, 1 base at V and 2 bases at J, with 21 bases in the middle. The CDR3 loop reads CASSQATVARGEPGANVLTF. The CDR3 DNA sequence: TGCGCCAGCAGCCAAGCAACAGTGGCCAGGGGAGAACCTGGGGCCAACGTCCTGACTTTC.

The V gene is TRBV3-1 (or the pseudogene TRBV3-2), the J gene TRBJ2-3, with TRBD2 matching over 9 bases. The V segment lost 1 base and the J segment 3 bases; nucleotides outside the gene matches: 5. Germline-derived CDR1 and CDR2 are LGHDT and YNNKEL (reference sequence). The CDR3 is 16 amino acids. The CDR3 DNA reads as TGTGCCAGCAGCCAAGCGTCTAGCGGGGTTACAGATACGCAGTATTTT. It is translated as CASSQASSGVTDTQYF.

As for this clone: The sample holds other DNA sequences that translate to the same CDR3. The rearrangement links TRBV5-1 to TRBJ2-5; unclear D gene. V was cut by 0 bases and J by 5 bases, with 5 bases left in between. CDR3 length: 12 residues. Germline V gene sequence: CDR1 SGHRS, CDR2 YFSETQ. The CDR3 coding sequence is TGCGCCAGCAGCTTGGCCGGGGAGACCCAGTACTTC. Amino acids: CASSLAGETQYF.

V and J are TRBV29-1 and TRBJ2-7; possible D gene TRBD2, 7 bases. Trimming shortened V by 0 bases and J by 12 bases, and 21 bases separated the two germline ends. Germline V gene sequence: CDR1 SQVTM, CDR2 ANQGSEA. The CDR3 runs to 14 residues. In DNA, the CDR3 is TGCAGCGTTGAAGATCCCGGGGGGCGCCTTGGTCTGTACTTC. Its protein product is CSVEDPGGRLGLYF.

The chain is built from TRBV7-6 and TRBJ2-6; tentatively, D is TRBD2 (7 bases). Trimming took off 5 bases at V and 2 bases at J, with 13 bases between the two ends. The germline CDR1 and CDR2 sequences are SGHVS and FNYEAQ. There are 16 residues in the CDR3. CDR3 in amino acids: CASSTRGGTGANVLTF. The CDR3 DNA sequence: TGTGCCAGCAGCACAAGGGGGGGAACTGGGGCCAACGTCCTGACTTTC.

This sequence joins TRBV2 and TRBJ2-7; 9 bases are a match to TRBD1. CDR3 size: 14 residues. With V trimmed by 5 bases and J by 2 bases, 4 bases remained unmatched. CDR1 is SNHLY and CDR2 is FYNNEI in the germline V gene. In nucleotides, the CDR3 is TGTGCCAGCAGTTACGGGACAGGGACCTACGAGCAGTACTTC. It encodes CASSYGTGTYEQYF.

The chain is built from TRBV5-6 and TRBJ2-7; 7 positions agree with TRBD2. The CDR3 contains 14 residues. Looked up from germline, CDR1 is SGHDT and CDR2 is YYEEEE. The V and J ends lost 2 bases and 4 bases, in that order; junction bases with no gene match: 6. The CDR3 nucleotides are TGTGCCAGCAGCTTCTTGCAGGGAGGGTACGAGCAGTACTTC. Translated: CASSFLQGGYEQYF.

The rearrangement links TRBV18 to TRBJ2-3; TRBD2 agrees at 11 bases. Germline assignment: CDR1 KGHSH and CDR2 LQKENI. V lost 2 bases to trimming and J lost 6 bases; unmatched junction nucleotides: 7. This CDR3 spans 16 amino acids. The CDR3 protein is CASSPDTSGGVDTQYF. The CDR3 region has the DNA TGTGCCAGCTCACCAGATACTAGCGGGGGCGTGGATACGCAGTATTTT.

This clone came up a few times. The chain combines TRBV27 with TRBJ2-1; 9 positions match TRBD1. Trimming cost V 3 bases and J 6 bases; bases outside gene matches: 6. The CDR3 extends over 15 amino acids. Germline V gene lookup returns CDR1 MNHEY and CDR2 SMNVEV (reference sequence). As DNA, the CDR3 is TGTGCCAGCAGTTTCCGGACAGGGGTGGGCAATGAGCAGTTCTTC. Protein: CASSFRTGVGNEQFF.

As for this clone: At the DNA level, this CDR3 is encoded by other sequences in the same sample as well. The gene calls are TRBV5-1 and TRBJ2-5, with D hard to call. Trimming stripped 4 bases from V and 3 bases from J, with 4 bases between. This CDR3 has 11 residues. Germline loops: CDR1 SGHRS, CDR2 YFSETQ. The DNA for the CDR3 is TGCGCCAGCAGCAGCAAAGAGACCCAGTACTTC. This sequence encodes CASSSKETQYF. The variable domain in full, with the rest retrieved from reference TRBV5-1 and TRBJ2-5, is KAGVTQTPRYLIKTRGQQVTLSCSPISGHRSVSWYQQTPGQGLQFLFEYFSETQRNKGNFPGRFSGRQFSNSRSEMNVSTLELGDSALYLCASSSKETQYFGPGTRLLVL.

The CDR3 is CASSQDGVVAEAFF. The CDR3 DNA is TGCGCCAGCAGCCAAGACGGGGTGGTGGCTGAAGCTTTCTTT. V and J are TRBV4-1 and TRBJ1-1; D unclear. The germline gives CDR1 MGHRA, CDR2 YSYEKL. This CDR3 spans 14 amino acids. Trimming removed 0 bases from V and 6 bases from J, with 11 bases in between.

V gene TRBV10-2 combines with J gene TRBJ1-5, with 10 bases aligning to TRBD1. Germline CDR1 and CDR2: WSHSY and SAAADI. The CDR3 covers 16 residues. V lost 6 bases, J lost 6 bases, and 11 bases stayed unmatched. CDR3 protein: CASSGTGVGLSQPQHF. CDR3 bases: TGCGCCAGCAGCGGGACAGGGGTCGGGTTGAGTCAGCCCCAGCATTTT.

This clone was counted a few times. The chain carries TRBV5-6 and TRBJ2-1; the D gene is possibly TRBD2 (6 bases). Between the trimmed V and J ends, which lost 0 bases and 0 bases, there was a span of 10 bases. Germline loops: CDR1 SGHDT, CDR2 YYEEEE. The CDR3 loop spans 16 amino acids. The chain's CDR3 is CASSLVGGNSYNEQFF. CDR3 DNA: TGTGCCAGCAGCTTGGTTGGGGGGAACTCCTACAATGAGCAGTTCTTC.

The V and J genes are TRBV19 and TRBJ1-2; D is perhaps TRBD1 (5 bases). The CDR3 length is 15 residues. Germline CDR1 reads LNHDA; CDR2 reads SQIVND (reference sequence). V lost 3 bases to trimming and J lost 5 bases, with 16 bases between them. The CDR3 DNA reads as TGTGCCAGTAGTATCGGCCAGGGAAGTTGGTATGGCTACACCTTC. Protein product: CASSIGQGSWYGYTF.

The chain couples TRBV19 to TRBJ2-3; TRBD1 aligns across 9 bases. This CDR3 is 15 amino acids long. Unmatched junction bases numbered 8, after V lost 10 bases and J lost 0 bases. Germline CDR1 reads LNHDA; CDR2 reads SQIVND (reference sequence). The CDR3 DNA sequence: TGTGCCACCACAAGGGGGACAGGGAGCACAGATACGCAGTATTTT. This codes for CATTRGTGSTDTQYF.

The rearrangement joins TRBV5-4 to TRBJ2-2; 16 positions agree with TRBD2. CDR1 and CDR2 from the germline V gene are SGHNT and YYREEE (reference sequence). V lost 4 bases and J lost 7; bases outside the gene matches: 7. This CDR3 has 17 residues. The CDR3, as DNA: TGTGCCAGCAGCCCAGGGACTAGCGGGAGGGTCGGCGGGGAGCTGTTTTTT. Amino acid sequence: CASSPGTSGRVGGELFF.

This chain connects TRBV5-1 to TRBJ2-2, with D maybe TRBD1 (6 bases). The germline V and J ends were trimmed by 4 bases and 1 base, with 11 bases remaining between them. The CDR3 loop spans 15 amino acids. The germline CDR1 and CDR2 sequences are SGHRS and YFSETQ. CDR3 amino acids: CASSKGQLNTGELFF. In nucleotides, the CDR3 is TGCGCCAGCAGCAAGGGACAACTGAACACCGGGGAGCTGTTTTTT.

The gene calls are TRBV7-2 and TRBJ1-5, with 10 bases matching TRBD1. V lost 0 bases, J lost 7 bases, and 6 bases stayed unmatched. The germline V gene encodes CDR1 SGHTA and CDR2 FQGNSA. CDR3 size: 16 residues. Here the CDR3 DNA reads TGTGCCAGCAGCTTAGCGACAGGGGGCGGATCACAGCCCCAGCATTTT. Translating it yields CASSLATGGGSQPQHF.

The chain couples TRBV3-1 (or the pseudogene TRBV3-2) to TRBJ1-2; weak D call: TRBD1 (5 bases). V shed 4 bases and J shed 3 bases, with 12 bases lying between them. In germline, CDR1 is LGHDT, CDR2 YNNKEL (reference sequence). The CDR3 has 14 amino acids. Here the CDR3 reads CASSRSGLHYGYTF. CDR3 nucleotides: TGTGCCAGCAGCCGATCGGGACTTCACTATGGCTACACCTTC.

The chain combines TRBV2 with TRBJ1-5, with D possibly TRBD1 on 5 matching bases. The V and J ends lost 6 bases and 4 bases respectively, with 16 bases between them. Germline V lookup: CDR1 SNHLY, CDR2 FYNNEI. CDR3 length: 15 residues. The CDR3 DNA is TGTGCCAGCAGCTTGGGGCCTAGGCAGAATCAGCCCCAGCATTTT. Amino acid sequence: CASSLGPRQNQPQHF.